These 8 T cell receptor beta chains were sequenced from one sample in a study of T-cell memory formation after mild COVID-19. TCRdb ran MiXCR on the 5' RACE reads and lists one entry per CDR3 protein. Counted here are 580,000 or so distinct CDR3 sequences, roughly 17% occurring once; the ten biggest clones make up roughly 7.7%. Sequenced input: PBMCs or a T cell subset sorted from them (not recorded which). These receptors all come from an adult woman who had mild COVID-19 (a few samples of this study predate the infection). Cell type and time point are not known.

The V and J genes are TRBV30 and TRBJ1-2, with D possibly being TRBD1 (6 bases). V was shortened by 6 bases and J by 8 bases, with 22 bases between the two germline ends. The CDR3 covers 14 residues. Germline CDR1 GTSNPN, CDR2 SVGIG (reference sequence). The CDR3 region is CACNPIGGPGGYTF. CDR3 nucleotides: TGTGCCTGTAACCCCATAGGGGGGCCGGGGGGCTACACCTTC.

The chain couples TRBV9 to TRBJ2-3; 11 positions match TRBD2. V lost 1 base and J lost 4; bases outside the gene matches: 2. Germline CDR1 is SGDLS and CDR2 is YYNGEE. The CDR3 sequence is 15 residues long. CDR3 nucleotide sequence: TGTGCCAGCAGCGTATATAGCGGGAGGGCAGATACGCAGTATTTT. This gives the protein CASSVYSGRADTQYF.

This chain connects TRBV2 to TRBJ2-7; D possibly matches TRBD1 or TRBD2 (5 bases each). V lost 5 bases and J lost 1, with 15 bases in between. The germline V gene encodes CDR1 SNHLY and CDR2 FYNNEI. The CDR3 contains 15 residues. The CDR3 loop reads CASSHRGLTSYEQYF. As DNA, the CDR3 is TGTGCCAGCAGTCACCGGGGCCTCACGTCCTACGAGCAGTACTTC.

This clonotype has a handful of counts. The J gene is TRBJ1-4, the V gene TRBV4-1; D possibly corresponds to TRBD1 (6 bases). This CDR3 has 16 residues. Germline V gene data show CDR1 as MGHRA and CDR2 as YSYEKL. Trimming removed 3 bases at V and 8 bases at J, with 19 bases between. CDR3 DNA sequence: TGCGCCAGCAGCCAGGGGGGGACAAGCTGGTACGAAAAACTGTTTTTT. As protein: CASSQGGTSWYEKLFF.

The chain carries TRBV20-1 and TRBJ2-5; D is perhaps TRBD2 (5 bases). Germline V gives CDR1 DFQATT, CDR2 SNEGSKA (reference sequence). The CDR3 length is 14 residues. Trimming took off 1 base at V and 5 bases at J, with 14 bases between the two ends. The CDR3 region is CSARVAGIGETQYF. CDR3 DNA: TGCAGTGCTAGAGTCGCGGGTATTGGTGAGACCCAGTACTTC.

This clonotype was seen a few times. The chain combines TRBV7-2 with TRBJ2-3; 7 bases are a match to TRBD2. V lost 2 bases to trimming and J lost 2 bases; unmatched junction nucleotides: 7. Per germline, CDR1 SGHTA and CDR2 FQGNSA. CDR3 length equals 16 residues. Here the CDR3 DNA reads TGTGCCAGCAGCTTATTTGGCGGGAGCTCCACAGATACGCAGTATTTT. It translates to CASSLFGGSSTDTQYF. The full variable domain, its missing parts supplied by reference TRBV7-2 and TRBJ2-3, is GAGVSQSPSNKVTEKGKDVELRCDPISGHTALYWYRQSLGQGLEFLIYFQGNSAPDKSGLPSDRFSAERTGGSVSTLTIQRTQQEDSAVYLCASSLFGGSSTDTQYFGPGTRLTVL.

This clonotype was seen a few times. This chain joins TRBV20-1 and TRBJ1-5; D call uncertain. Germline CDR1 and CDR2: DFQATT and SNEGSKA (reference sequence). The V gene lost 7 bases and the J gene lost 0 bases, with 13 bases spanning the gap. The CDR3 contains 14 residues. DNA for the CDR3: TGCAGTGTTTTTATCCCAAATAGCAATCAGCCCCAGCATTTT. Translated, it gives CSVFIPNSNQPQHF.

The chain joins TRBV12-3 or TRBV12-4 to TRBJ2-3; D uncertain. V gave up 6 bases and J gave up 1 base, with 17 bases separating them. This CDR3 comprises 16 residues. Here the CDR3 DNA reads TGTGCCAGCAGCCCGATCAGTGGGATCCGCACAGATACGCAGTATTTT. Encoded protein: CASSPISGIRTDTQYF.